Listed here is a single TCR beta chain. It has no known antigen specificity. Base-call qualities are not available, and no considerably larger clone is one nucleotide away. The entry originates in a study of Graves' ophthalmopathy and Graves' hyperthyroidism (dated by TCRdb to the late 2010s). About the investigation overall: Peripheral blood was collected at initial diagnosis, prior to any treatment. The study used signatures of the TCR beta repertoire to tell Graves' ophthalmopathy apart from Graves' hyperthyroidism and to predict which patients would progress to ophthalmopathy. In total, 135 blood samples were TCR-sequenced: around 42 ophthalmopathy, under 85 hyperthyroidism and some 17 hyperthyroidism-to-ophthalmopathy patients. To explore V-J signatures that separate ophthalmopathy from hyperthyroidism, a discovery set of about a hundred patients was enrolled, consisting of about 43 with ophthalmopathy and roughly 57 with stable hyperthyroidism. An independent validation cohort comprised 18 hyperthyroidism patients and 15 to 17 patients who later progressed from hyperthyroidism to ophthalmopathy. In roughly 6 hyperthyroidism patients, the T-cell repertoire of thyroid tissue was compared with the T-cell repertoire of blood. After sampling, hyperthyroidism patients received methimazole starting at 30 mg daily, and ophthalmopathy patients received high-dose intravenous methylprednisolone. The 100 discovery patients were randomly split 7:3 into training and test sets.

Relative to germline, V is 2 bases shorter and J is 4 bases shorter, with 14 bases between their ends. Looking up the germline V gene (reference sequence) yields CDR1 GTSNPN and CDR2 SVGIG. The CDR3 contains 14 residues, cysteine and phenylalanine counted. The entry retains the CDR3 DNA only, 42 bases that are in frame from base 1. Results the study describes overall, beyond this receptor: In validation, the model predicted ophthalmopathy progression with 55% to 71% sensitivity and less than 80% specificity; roughly 11 predicted patients were CT-confirmed with GO in a median of about 6.2 months. The 13-signature model separated ophthalmopathy from stable hyperthyroidism with roughly 88% sensitivity and 81.08% specificity in cross-validation, and 80%/75% in the test set. Sample size was not predetermined statistically, and investigators were not blinded to group allocation. Most expanded thyroid clonotypes with a frequency above 0.001 also appeared in blood, which suggests that blood repertoires may reflect the immune response in the thyroid.

The ophthalmopathy patients had moderately to severely active disease, with a Clinical Activity Score of 3 or higher, a NOSPECS grade of 4 or higher, and a disease duration of less than 3 months. Patients with other autoimmune diseases, uncontrolled infections, pregnancy or lactation were excluded from the study. Clinical symptoms, serum thyroxine, TRAb, thyroid ultrasound and orbital computed tomography formed the basis of the diagnosis. Ficoll-Paque density gradient centrifugation was used to isolate PBMCs from 8 to 10 ml of fresh peripheral blood. Trizol reagent was used to extract the total RNA, and its quality was then checked on an Agilent 2100 Bioanalyzer. TCR beta CDR3 regions were amplified from RNA transcripts for repertoire sequencing. The first round of RT-PCR was done with HTBI primers and the Qiagen OneStep RT-PCR kit, and was followed by a second round of multiplex PCR, then size selection and purification. Sequencing of the libraries was carried out on an Illumina HiSeq2000 in paired-end mode with 100 bp reads. The original pipeline was this. SOAPnuke was used to process the reads, throwing out any read that had adapters, had uncalled bases, had a mean Phred below 15, or lacked an exact constant-primer or identifier match. COPE v1.2.5 was used to merge high-quality paired reads. Each unique nucleotide sequence was defined as a clonotype, and clonotypes were aligned to IMGT TRB V, D and J references with MiTCR v1.1. Analysis was restricted to V-J combinations with a frequency above 0.0001, which covered just over 98% of repertoires. For each V-J combination, a TCR clonal expansion and chaos score was defined as F50 clonal expansion divided by the chaos observed in the TCRdist matrix. Welch's t-statistics and random forest were used to reduce the features to 13 V-J combinations, which were then used as input to a naive Bayes classifier. The Morisita-Horn index was used to measure how similar the thyroid and blood repertoires were. TCRdb trimmed public reads at Q25 via fastp, called clones via MiXCR and kept in-frame beta chains. Records with the same CDR3 protein are collapsed into one entry carrying the most frequent genes and DNA. The V and J calls and clone size are TCRdb's, not the authors'. For this sample the table gives roughly 160,000 distinct CDR3 sequences, of which 30% to 45% were detected only once. Roughly 5.2% of the sample is held by the ten biggest clonotypes.

This TCR was recovered from a woman aged 40 to 55 with Graves' ophthalmopathy. Donor details come from another sample of the same person, matched by shared clones. The sequenced material came from peripheral blood. The sequence is built from TRBV30 and TRBJ1-1; no D gene can be assigned with confidence. The nucleotide sequence is TGTGCCTGGAGTCCCCTCTCCCCATTCACTGAAGCTTTCTTT. This sequence encodes CAWSPLSPFTEAFF.